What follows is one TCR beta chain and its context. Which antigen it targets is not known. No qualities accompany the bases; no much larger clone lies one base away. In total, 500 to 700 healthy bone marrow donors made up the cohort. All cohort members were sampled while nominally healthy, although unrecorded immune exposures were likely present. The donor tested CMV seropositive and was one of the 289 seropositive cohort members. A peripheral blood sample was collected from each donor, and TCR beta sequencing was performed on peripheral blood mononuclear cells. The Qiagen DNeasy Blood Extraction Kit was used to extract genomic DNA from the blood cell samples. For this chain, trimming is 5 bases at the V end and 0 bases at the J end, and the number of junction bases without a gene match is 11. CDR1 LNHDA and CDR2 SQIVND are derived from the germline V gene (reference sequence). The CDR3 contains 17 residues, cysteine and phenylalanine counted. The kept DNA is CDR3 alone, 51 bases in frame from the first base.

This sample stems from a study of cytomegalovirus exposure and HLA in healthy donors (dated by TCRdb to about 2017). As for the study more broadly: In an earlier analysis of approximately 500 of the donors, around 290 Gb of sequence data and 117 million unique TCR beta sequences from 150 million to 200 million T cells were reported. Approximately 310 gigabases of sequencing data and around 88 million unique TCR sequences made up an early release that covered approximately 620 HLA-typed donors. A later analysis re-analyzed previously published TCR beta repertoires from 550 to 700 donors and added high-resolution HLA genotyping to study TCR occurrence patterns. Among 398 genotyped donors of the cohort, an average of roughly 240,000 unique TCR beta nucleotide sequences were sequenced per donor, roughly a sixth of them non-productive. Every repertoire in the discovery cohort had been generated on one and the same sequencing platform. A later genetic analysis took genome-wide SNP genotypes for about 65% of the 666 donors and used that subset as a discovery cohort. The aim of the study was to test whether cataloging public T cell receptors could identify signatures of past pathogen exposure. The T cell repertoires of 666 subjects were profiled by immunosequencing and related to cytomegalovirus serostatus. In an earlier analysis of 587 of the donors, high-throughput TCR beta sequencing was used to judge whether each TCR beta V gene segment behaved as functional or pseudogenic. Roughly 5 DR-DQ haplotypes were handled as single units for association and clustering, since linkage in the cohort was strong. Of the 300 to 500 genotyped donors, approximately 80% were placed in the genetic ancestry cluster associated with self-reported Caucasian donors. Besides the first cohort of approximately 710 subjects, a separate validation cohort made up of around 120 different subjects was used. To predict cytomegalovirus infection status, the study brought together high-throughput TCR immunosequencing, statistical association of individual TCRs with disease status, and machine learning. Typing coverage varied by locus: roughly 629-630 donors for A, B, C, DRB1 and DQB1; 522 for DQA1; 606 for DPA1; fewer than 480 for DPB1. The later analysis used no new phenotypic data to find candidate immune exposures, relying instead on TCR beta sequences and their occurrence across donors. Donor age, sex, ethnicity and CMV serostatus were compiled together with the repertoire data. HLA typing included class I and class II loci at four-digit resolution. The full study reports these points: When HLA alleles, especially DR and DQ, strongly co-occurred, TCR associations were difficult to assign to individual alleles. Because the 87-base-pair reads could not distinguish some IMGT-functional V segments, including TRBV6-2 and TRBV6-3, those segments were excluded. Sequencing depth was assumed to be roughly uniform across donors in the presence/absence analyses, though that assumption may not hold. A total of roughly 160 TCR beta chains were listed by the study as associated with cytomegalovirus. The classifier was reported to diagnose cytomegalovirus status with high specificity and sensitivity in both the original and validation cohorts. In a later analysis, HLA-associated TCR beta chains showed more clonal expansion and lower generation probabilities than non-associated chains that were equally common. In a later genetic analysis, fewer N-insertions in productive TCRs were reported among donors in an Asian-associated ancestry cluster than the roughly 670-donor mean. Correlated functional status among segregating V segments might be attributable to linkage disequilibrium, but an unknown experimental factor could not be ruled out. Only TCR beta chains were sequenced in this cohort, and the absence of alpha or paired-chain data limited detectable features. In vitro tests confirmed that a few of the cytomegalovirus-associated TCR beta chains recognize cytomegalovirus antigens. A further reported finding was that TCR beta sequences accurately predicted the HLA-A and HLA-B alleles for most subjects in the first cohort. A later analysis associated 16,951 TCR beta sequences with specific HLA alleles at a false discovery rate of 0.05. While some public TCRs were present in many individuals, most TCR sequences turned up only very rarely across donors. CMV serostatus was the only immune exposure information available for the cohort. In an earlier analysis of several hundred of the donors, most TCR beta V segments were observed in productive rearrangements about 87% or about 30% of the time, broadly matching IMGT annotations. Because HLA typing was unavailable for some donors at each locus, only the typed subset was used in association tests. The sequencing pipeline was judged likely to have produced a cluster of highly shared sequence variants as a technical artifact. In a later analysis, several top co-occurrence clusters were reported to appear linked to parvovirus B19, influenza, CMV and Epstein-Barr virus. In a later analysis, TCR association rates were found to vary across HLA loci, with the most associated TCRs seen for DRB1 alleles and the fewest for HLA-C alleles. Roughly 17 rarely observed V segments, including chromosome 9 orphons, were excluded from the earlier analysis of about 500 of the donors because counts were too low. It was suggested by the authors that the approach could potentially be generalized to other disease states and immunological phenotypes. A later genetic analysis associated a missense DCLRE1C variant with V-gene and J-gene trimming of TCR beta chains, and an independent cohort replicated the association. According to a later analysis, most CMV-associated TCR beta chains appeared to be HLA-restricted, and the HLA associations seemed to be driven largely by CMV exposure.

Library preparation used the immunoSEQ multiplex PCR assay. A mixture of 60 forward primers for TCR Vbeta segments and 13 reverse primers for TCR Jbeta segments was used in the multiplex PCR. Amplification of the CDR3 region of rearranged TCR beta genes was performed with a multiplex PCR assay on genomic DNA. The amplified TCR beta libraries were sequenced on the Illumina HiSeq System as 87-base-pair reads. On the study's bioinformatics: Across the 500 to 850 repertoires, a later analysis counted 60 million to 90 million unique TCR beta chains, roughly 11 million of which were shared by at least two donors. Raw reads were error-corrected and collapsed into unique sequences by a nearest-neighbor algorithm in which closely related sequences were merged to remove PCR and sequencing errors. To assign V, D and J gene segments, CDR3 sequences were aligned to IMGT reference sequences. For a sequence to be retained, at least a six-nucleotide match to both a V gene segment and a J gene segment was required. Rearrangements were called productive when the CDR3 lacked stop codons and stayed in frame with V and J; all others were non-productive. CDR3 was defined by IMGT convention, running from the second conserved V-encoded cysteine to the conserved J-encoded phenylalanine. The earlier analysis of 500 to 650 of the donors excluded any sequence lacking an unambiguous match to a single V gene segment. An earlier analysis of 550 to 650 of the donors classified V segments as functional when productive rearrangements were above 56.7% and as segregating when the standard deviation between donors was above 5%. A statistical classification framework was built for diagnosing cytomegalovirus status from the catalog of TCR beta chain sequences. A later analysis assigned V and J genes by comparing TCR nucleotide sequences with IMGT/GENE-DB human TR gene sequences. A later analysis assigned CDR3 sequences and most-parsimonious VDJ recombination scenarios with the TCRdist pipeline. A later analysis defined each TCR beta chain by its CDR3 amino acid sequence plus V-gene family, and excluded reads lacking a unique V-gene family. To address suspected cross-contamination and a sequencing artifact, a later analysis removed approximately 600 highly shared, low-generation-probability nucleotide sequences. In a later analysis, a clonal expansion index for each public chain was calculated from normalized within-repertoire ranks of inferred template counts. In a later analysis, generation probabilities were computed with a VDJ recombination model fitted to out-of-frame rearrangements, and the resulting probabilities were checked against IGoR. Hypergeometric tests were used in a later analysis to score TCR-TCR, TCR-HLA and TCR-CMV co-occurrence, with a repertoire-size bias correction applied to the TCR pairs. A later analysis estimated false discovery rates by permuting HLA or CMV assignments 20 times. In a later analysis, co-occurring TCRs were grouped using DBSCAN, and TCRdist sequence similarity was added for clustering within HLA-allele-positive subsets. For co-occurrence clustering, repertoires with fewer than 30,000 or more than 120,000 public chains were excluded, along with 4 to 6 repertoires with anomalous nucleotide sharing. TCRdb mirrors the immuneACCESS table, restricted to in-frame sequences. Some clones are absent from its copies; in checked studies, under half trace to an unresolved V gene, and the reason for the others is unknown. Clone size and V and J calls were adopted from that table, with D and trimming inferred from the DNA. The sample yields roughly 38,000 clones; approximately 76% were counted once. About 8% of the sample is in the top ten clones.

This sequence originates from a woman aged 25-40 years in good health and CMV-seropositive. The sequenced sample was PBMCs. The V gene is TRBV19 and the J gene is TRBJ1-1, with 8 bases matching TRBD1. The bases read TGTGCCAGTAGTTCGGACAGGGTTAAAAACATGAACACTGAAGCTTTCTTT. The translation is CASSSDRVKNMNTEAFF.